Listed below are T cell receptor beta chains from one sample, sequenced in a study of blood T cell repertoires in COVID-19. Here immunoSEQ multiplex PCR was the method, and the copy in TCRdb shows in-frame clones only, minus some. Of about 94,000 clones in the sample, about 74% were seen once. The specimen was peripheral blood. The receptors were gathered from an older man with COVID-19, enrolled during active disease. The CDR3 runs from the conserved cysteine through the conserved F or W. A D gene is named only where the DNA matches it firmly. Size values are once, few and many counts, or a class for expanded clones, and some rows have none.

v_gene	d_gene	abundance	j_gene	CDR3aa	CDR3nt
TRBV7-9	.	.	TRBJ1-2	CASSRSLVSTNYGYTF	TGTGCCAGCAGTCGAAGCCTAGTTTCAACTAACTATGGCTACACCTTC
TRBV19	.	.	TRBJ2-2	CASSIPPGTRSTGELFF	TGTGCCAGTAGTATCCCCCCGGGAACAAGGTCCACCGGGGAGCTGTTTTTT
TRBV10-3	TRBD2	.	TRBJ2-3	CAIRSGLADTDTQYF	TGTGCCATCAGATCGGGACTAGCGGATACAGATACGCAGTATTTT
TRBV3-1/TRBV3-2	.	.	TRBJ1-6	CASSQVQGGSPLHF	TGTGCCAGCAGCCAAGTACAGGGTGGGTCACCCCTCCACTTT
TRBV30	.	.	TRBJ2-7	CAWVSGEDRSSYEQYF	TGTGCCTGGGTCTCGGGAGAAGACCGGTCCTCCTACGAGCAGTACTTC
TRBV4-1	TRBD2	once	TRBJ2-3	CASSQHPTGTSVKGDTQYF	TGCGCCAGCAGCCAACACCCAACCGGGACTAGCGTTAAGGGCGATACGCAGTATTTT
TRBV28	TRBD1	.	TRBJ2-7	CASSIRQGAEEQYF	TGTGCCAGCAGTATCCGACAGGGGGCGGAGGAGCAGTACTTC
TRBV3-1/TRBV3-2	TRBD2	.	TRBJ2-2	CASSLGLAGANTGELFF	TGTGCCAGCAGCCTGGGACTAGCGGGAGCGAACACCGGGGAGCTGTTTTTT
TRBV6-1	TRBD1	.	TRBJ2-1	CASSVSSGTDKDNEQFF	TGTGCCAGCAGTGTAAGCTCCGGGACAGACAAAGACAATGAGCAGTTCTTC
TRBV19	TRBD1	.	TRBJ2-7	CASSIHGTGSYEQYF	TGTGCCAGTAGTATTCACGGGACAGGATCCTACGAGCAGTACTTC
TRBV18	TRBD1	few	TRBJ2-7	CASSGDRGRAGNSYEQYF	TGTGCCAGCTCGGGGGACAGGGGACGAGCGGGGAACTCCTACGAGCAGTACTTC
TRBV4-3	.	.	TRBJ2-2	CASSQDKGYGELFF	TGCGCCAGCAGCCAAGATAAGGGGTACGGGGAGCTGTTTTTT
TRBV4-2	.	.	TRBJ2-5	CASSQGIRETQYF	TGTGCCAGCAGCCAGGGCATAAGGGAGACCCAGTACTTC
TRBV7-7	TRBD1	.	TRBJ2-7	CASSLQTGSEQYF	TGTGCTAGCAGCTTACAGACAGGGAGCGAGCAGTACTTC
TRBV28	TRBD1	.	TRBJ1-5	CASRATGTGGGQPQHF	TGTGCCAGCAGGGCAACCGGGACAGGGGGCGGTCAGCCCCAGCATTTT
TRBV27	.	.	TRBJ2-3	CASSPHRDLVSTDTQYF	TGTGCCAGCAGTCCACACCGGGACTTGGTTAGCACAGATACGCAGTATTTT
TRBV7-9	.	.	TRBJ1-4	CASSYRLSNEKLFF	TGTGCCAGCAGCTACAGGTTGTCTAATGAAAAACTGTTTTTT
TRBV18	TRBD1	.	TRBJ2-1	CASSPTGQIIYNEQFF	TGTGCCAGCTCACCGACGGGACAGATAATATACAATGAGCAGTTCTTC
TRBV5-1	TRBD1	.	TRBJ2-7	CASSPGQGSDEQYF	TGCGCCAGCAGTCCGGGACAGGGGAGCGACGAGCAGTACTTC
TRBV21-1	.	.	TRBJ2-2	CARKPSLPSGRCTGELFF	TGTGCCAGGAAACCCTCCTTACCTAGCGGGAGATGCACCGGGGAGCTGTTTTTT
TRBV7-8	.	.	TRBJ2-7	CASSLGLRDFDSYEQYF	TGTGCCAGCAGCTTAGGTCTTCGAGACTTCGACTCCTACGAGCAGTACTTC
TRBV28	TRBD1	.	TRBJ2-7	CASSHGTGKYEQYF	TGTGCCAGCAGCCACGGGACAGGCAAATACGAGCAGTACTTC
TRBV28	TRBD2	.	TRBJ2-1	CASRRLAGVSRNEQFF	TGTGCCAGCAGACGACTAGCGGGAGTGAGTAGGAATGAGCAGTTCTTC
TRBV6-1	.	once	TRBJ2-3	CASSEALDSSTQYF	TGTGCCAGCAGTGAAGCGCTGGACTCCAGTACGCAGTATTTT
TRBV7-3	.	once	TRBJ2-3	CASSLRRESTDTQYF	TGTGCCAGCAGCTTACGCCGGGAGAGCACAGATACGCAGTATTTT
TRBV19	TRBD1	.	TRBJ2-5	CASRERQGVGTQYF	TGTGCCAGTAGGGAGAGACAGGGGGTCGGGACCCAGTACTTC
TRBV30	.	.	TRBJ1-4	CAWSAQPGLEKLFF	TGTGCCTGGAGTGCCCAACCCGGACTAGAAAAACTGTTTTTT
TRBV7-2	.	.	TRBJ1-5	CASTLRGQPQHF	TGTGCCAGCACCCTCAGGGGTCAGCCCCAGCATTTT
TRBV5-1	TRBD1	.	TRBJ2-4	CASSQRTGDNIQYF	TGCGCCAGCAGCCAACGGACAGGGGACAACATTCAGTACTTC
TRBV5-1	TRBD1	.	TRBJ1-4	CASSVPGQGTEKLFF	TGCGCCAGCAGCGTCCCGGGACAGGGGACCGAAAAACTGTTTTTT
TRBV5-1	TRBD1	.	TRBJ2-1	CASGRTGVSEQFF	TGCGCCAGCGGGAGGACAGGGGTTTCGGAGCAGTTCTTC
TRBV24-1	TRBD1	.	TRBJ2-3	CATSDRSGQGSDTQYF	TGTGCCACCAGTGACCGTTCGGGACAGGGGTCAGATACGCAGTATTTT
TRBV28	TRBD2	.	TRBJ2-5	CASYSSGDQETQYF	TGTGCCAGCTATTCTAGCGGGGATCAAGAGACCCAGTACTTC
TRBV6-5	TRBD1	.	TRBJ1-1	CASSYNRGLYTEAFF	TGTGCCAGCAGTTACAACAGGGGGCTGTACACTGAAGCTTTCTTT
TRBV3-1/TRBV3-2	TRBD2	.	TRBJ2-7	CASSQDLSGRAYEQYF	TGTGCCAGCAGCCAAGATCTCTCCGGGAGGGCCTACGAGCAGTACTTC
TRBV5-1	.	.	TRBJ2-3	CASSSNGQNPRASTDTQYF	TGCGCCAGCAGCTCGAATGGACAGAACCCTCGAGCTAGCACAGATACGCAGTATTTT
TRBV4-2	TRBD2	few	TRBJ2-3	CASSLGLAGGPRVADTQYF	TGTGCCAGCAGCCTAGGACTAGCGGGAGGACCTAGGGTAGCAGATACGCAGTATTTT
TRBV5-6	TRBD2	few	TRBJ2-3	CASSPGLAATDTQYF	TGTGCCAGCAGCCCGGGACTAGCGGCGACAGATACGCAGTATTTT
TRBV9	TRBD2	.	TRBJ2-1	CASSLRGTSGDNEQFF	TGTGCCAGCAGCTTACGGGGGACTAGCGGAGACAATGAGCAGTTCTTC
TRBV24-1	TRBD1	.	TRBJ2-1	CATSDPGEDRDNEQFF	TGTGCCACCAGTGACCCCGGGGAGGACAGGGACAATGAGCAGTTCTTC
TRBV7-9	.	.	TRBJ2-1	CASSFQDSINEQFF	TGTGCCAGCAGCTTTCAGGACAGTATCAATGAGCAGTTCTTC